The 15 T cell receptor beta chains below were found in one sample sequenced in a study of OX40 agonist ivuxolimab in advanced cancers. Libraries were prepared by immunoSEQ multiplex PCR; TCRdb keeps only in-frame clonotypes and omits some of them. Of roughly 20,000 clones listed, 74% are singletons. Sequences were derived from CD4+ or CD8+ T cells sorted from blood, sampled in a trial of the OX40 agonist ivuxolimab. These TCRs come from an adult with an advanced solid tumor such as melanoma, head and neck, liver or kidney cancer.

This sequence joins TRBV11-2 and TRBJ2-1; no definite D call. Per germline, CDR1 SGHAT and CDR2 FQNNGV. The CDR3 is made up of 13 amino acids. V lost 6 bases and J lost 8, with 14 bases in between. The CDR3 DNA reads TGTGCCAGCAGGTACGAGACTGGCGATGAGCAGTTCTTC. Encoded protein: CASRYETGDEQFF.

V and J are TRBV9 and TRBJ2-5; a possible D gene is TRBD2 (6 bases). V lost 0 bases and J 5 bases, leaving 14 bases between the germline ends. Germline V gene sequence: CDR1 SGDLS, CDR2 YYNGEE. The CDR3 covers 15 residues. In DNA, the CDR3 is TGTGCCAGCAGCGTAGCCACTAGCCCGGGTGAGACCCAGTACTTC. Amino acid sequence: CASSVATSPGETQYF. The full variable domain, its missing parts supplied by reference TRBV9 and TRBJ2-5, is DSGVTQTPKHLITATGQRVTLRCSPRSGDLSVYWYQQSLDQGLQFLIQYYNGEERAKGNILERFSAQQFPDLHSELNLSSLELGDSALYFCASSVATSPGETQYFGPGTRLLVL.

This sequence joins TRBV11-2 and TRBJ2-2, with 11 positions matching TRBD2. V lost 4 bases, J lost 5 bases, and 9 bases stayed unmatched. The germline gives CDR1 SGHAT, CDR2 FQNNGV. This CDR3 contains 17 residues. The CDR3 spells CASSYGIAGGPTGELFF. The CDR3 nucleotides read TGTGCCAGCAGCTACGGGATAGCGGGAGGGCCGACCGGGGAGCTGTTTTTT.

CDR3 sequence reads: CASSHLNEQFF. In DNA, the CDR3 is TGTGCCAGCAGCCACCTTAATGAGCAGTTCTTC. The chain has TRBV5-6 and TRBJ2-1; D gene unclear. The germline CDR1 and CDR2 sequences are SGHDT and YYEEEE. V was clipped by 4 bases and J by 7 bases, with 6 bases between them. This CDR3 is built from 11 residues.

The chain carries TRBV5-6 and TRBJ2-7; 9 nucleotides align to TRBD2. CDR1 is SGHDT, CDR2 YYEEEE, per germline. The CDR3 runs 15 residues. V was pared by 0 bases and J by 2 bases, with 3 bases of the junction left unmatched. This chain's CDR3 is CASSLGASGTYEQYF. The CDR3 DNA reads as TGTGCCAGCAGCTTGGGGGCTAGCGGGACCTACGAGCAGTACTTC.

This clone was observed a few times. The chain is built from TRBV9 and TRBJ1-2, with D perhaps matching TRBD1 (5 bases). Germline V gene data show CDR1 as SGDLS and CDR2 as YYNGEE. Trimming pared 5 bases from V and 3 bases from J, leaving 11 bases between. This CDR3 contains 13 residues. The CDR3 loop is CASRGGRHYGYTF. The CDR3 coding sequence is TGTGCCAGCAGGGGGGGACGGCACTATGGCTACACCTTC.

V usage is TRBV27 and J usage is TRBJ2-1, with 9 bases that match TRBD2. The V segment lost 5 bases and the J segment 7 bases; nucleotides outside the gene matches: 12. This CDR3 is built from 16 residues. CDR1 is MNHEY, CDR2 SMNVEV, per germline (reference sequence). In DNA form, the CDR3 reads TGTGCCAGCAGTCCATGGGTAGCGGGGGTGCTGAATGAGCAGTTCTTC. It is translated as CASSPWVAGVLNEQFF.

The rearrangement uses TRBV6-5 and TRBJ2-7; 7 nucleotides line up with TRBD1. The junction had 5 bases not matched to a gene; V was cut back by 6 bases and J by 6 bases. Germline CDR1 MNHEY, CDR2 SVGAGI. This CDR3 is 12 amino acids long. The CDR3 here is CASRLGDSEQYF. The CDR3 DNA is TGTGCCAGCAGATTAGGGGACAGCGAGCAGTACTTC.

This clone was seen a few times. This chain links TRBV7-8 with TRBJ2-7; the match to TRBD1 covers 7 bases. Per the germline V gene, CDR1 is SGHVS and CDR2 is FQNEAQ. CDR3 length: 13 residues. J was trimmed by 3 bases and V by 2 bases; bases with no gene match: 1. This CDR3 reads CASSLRQGYEQYF. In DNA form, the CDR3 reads TGTGCCAGCAGCTTACGACAGGGCTACGAGCAGTACTTC.

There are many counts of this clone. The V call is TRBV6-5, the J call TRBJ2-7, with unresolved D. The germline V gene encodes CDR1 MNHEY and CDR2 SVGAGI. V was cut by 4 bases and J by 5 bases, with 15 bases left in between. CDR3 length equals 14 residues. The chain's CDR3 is CASSFRAANNEQYF. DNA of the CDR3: TGTGCCAGCAGTTTTCGGGCCGCTAATAACGAGCAGTACTTC.

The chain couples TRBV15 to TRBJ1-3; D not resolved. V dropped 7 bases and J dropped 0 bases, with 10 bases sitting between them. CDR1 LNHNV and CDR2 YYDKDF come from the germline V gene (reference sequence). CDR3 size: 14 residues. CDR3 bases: TGTGCCACCAACCCTCAGCGCTCTGGAAACACCATATATTTT. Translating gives CATNPQRSGNTIYF.

CDR3 DNA sequence: TGTGCCAGCAGCTTGGAAGTTTCCGAGCAGTACTTC. It translates to CASSLEVSEQYF. This chain links TRBV5-4 with TRBJ2-7; D unresolved. Trimming cost V 0 bases and J 6 bases, with 7 bases left between them. Germline V gene lookup returns CDR1 SGHNT and CDR2 YYREEE (reference sequence). The CDR3 has 12 amino acids.

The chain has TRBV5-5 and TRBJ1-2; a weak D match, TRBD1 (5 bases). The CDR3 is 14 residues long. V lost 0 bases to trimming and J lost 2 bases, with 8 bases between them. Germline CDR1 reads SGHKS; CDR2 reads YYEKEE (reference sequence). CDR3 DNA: TGTGCCAGCAGCTTGGAGTGGGGCAACTATGGCTACACCTTC. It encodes CASSLEWGNYGYTF.

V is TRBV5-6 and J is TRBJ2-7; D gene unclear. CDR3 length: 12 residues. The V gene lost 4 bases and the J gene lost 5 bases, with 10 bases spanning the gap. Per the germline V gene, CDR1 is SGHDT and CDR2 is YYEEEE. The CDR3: CASSRSDNEQYF. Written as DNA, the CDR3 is TGTGCCAGCAGCCGTTCTGACAACGAGCAGTACTTC. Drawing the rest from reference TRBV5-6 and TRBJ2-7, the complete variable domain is DAGVTQSPTHLIKTRGQQVTLRCSPKSGHDTVSWYQQALGQGPQFIFQYYEEEERQRGNFPDRFSGHQFPNYSSELNVNALLLGDSALYLCASSRSDNEQYFGPGTRLTVT.

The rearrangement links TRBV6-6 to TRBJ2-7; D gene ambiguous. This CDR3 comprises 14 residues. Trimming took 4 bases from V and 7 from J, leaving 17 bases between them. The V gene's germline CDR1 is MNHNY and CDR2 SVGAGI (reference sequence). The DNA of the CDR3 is TGTGCCAGCAGTTTTTCCGGGCCCACGGGTGAGCAGTACTTC. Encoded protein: CASSFSGPTGEQYF.